This T cell receptor (beta chain) is from a study of cytomegalovirus exposure and HLA in healthy donors. The V and J ends lost 0 bases and 2 bases, in that order; junction bases with no gene match: 19. The CDR3 totals 22 residues. Concerning this clone itself: What it binds is not known.

TCRdb keeps only in-frame clones here, not all; method: immunoSEQ multiplex PCR. Of under 200,000 clones detected, roughly 86% appear once; the ten largest clones hold under 4.5%. The study's findings and limits: The tendency of first-cohort TCR clusters to co-occur in the 120 or so validation repertoires emerged from a later analysis.

The clonotype originates from a young man in good health and CMV-seropositive. The chain carries TRBV23-1 and TRBJ2-3, with TRBD2 matching over 11 bases. TRBV23-1 is recorded as an ORF, its role being uncertain. Sequencing was performed on PBMCs. CDR3 DNA: TGCGCCAGCAGTCAATCCCTACCCAGTGGGGTAGCGGGAGGGCCCAACACAGATACGCAGTATTTT. Its translation is CASSQSLPSGVAGGPNTDTQYF.